These 3 T cell receptor beta chains share one sample of origin, sequenced in a study of cytomegalovirus exposure and HLA in healthy donors. The PCR had 60 Vbeta and 13 Jbeta primers. The data were produced by immunoSEQ multiplex PCR, yet TCRdb's version contains in-frame clones alone and is incomplete. In the table there are some 160,000 clones, around four fifths of which are singletons. Material for sequencing was PBMCs. These receptors were taken from a boy younger than 10 in good health and CMV-seronegative.

V is TRBV6-5 and J is TRBJ2-1, with 9 bases fitting TRBD2. The CDR3 has 15 amino acids. In germline, CDR1 is MNHEY, CDR2 SVGAGI. The ends lost 5 bases at V and 2 bases at J; junction bases unmatched: 4. CDR3 bases: TGTGCCAGCAGTCTGACTAGCGGAACCTACAATGAGCAGTTCTTC. Protein sequence: CASSLTSGTYNEQFF.

This chain uses TRBV5-1 with TRBJ1-5, with 8 bases identical to TRBD1. CDR3 size: 15 residues. Trimming at V came to 0 bases and at J to 1 base, leaving 0 bases not matched to a gene. Germline loops: CDR1 SGHRS, CDR2 YFSETQ. CDR3 DNA sequence: TGCGCCAGCAGCTTGGGGGACAGGAGCAATCAGCCCCAGCATTTT. Translating gives CASSLGDRSNQPQHF.

This clone has just a few counts. This chain connects TRBV6-6 to TRBJ1-1; D is perhaps TRBD1 (5 bases). Trimming took 7 bases from V and 3 from J, leaving 18 bases between them. CDR1 and CDR2 from the germline V gene are MNHNY and SVGAGI (reference sequence). This CDR3 region has 15 residues. CDR3 sequence (DNA): TGTGCCAGCAACGAACGGGGGGGAGCGTACACTGAAGCTTTCTTT. Its protein is CASNERGGAYTEAFF.